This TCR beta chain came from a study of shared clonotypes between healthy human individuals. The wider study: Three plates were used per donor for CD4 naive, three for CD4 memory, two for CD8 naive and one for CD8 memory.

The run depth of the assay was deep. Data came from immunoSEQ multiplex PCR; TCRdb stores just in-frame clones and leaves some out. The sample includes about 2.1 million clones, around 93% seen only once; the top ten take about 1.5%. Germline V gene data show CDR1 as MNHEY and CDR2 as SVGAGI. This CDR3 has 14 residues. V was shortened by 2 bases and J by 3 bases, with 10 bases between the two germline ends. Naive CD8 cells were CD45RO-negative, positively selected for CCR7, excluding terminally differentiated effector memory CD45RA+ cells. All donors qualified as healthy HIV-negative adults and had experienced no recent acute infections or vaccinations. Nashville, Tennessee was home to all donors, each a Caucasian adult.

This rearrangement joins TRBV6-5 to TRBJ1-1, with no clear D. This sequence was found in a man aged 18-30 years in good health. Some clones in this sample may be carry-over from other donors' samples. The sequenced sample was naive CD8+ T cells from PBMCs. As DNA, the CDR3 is TGTGCCAGCAGTTACCTAGTAGAATACACTGAAGCTTTCTTT. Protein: CASSYLVEYTEAFF.